One and the same sample provided the 28 T cell receptor beta chains below, sequenced in a study of cytomegalovirus exposure and HLA in healthy donors. Vbeta (60) and Jbeta (13) primers were used in the PCR. Repertoires were generated with immunoSEQ multiplex PCR, while TCRdb's copy carries only in-frame clones and drops some. Of about 170,000 clones in the sample, around 84% were seen once. The source material was PBMCs. These receptor sequences come from a boy younger than 10 in good health and CMV-seronegative.

DNA of the CDR3: TGTGCCAGCAGCCCCTCCTCCGGGACAGGCGTGAACACCGGGGAGCTGTTTTTT. Translated, it gives CASSPSSGTGVNTGELFF. This sequence joins TRBV9 and TRBJ2-2; 8 nucleotides agree with TRBD1. Germline CDR1 reads SGDLS; CDR2 reads YYNGEE. V lost 4 bases to trimming and J lost 1 base; unmatched junction nucleotides: 12. CDR3 length equals 18 residues. The full variable domain, with the rest looked up from reference TRBV9 and TRBJ2-2, is DSGVTQTPKHLITATGQRVTLRCSPRSGDLSVYWYQQSLDQGLQFLIQYYNGEERAKGNILERFSAQQFPDLHSELNLSSLELGDSALYFCASSPSSGTGVNTGELFFGEGSRLTVL.

The chain employs TRBV5-4 and TRBJ2-2; D remains ambiguous. This CDR3 spans 15 amino acids. CDR1 and CDR2 from the germline V gene are SGHNT and YYREEE (reference sequence). Trimming stripped 2 bases from V and 4 bases from J, with 12 bases between. CDR3 nucleotides: TGTGCCAGCAGCTTCGAGAGGCAAGGCACCGGGGAGCTGTTTTTT. Amino acids: CASSFERQGTGELFF.

This clone was counted once. The chain carries TRBV27 and TRBJ2-1; no firm D call. Germline-derived CDR1 and CDR2 are MNHEY and SMNVEV (reference sequence). V was cut by 6 bases and J by 0 bases, with 9 bases left in between. The CDR3 totals 14 residues. The CDR3 here is CASRRPGSYNEQFF. The CDR3 DNA follows: TGTGCCAGCAGACGCCCGGGCTCCTACAATGAGCAGTTCTTC.

A note on this clone: At one end, the junction sequence differs from germline, possibly due to a read error. This chain links TRBV7-9 with TRBJ2-7; 12 nucleotides match TRBD2. This CDR3 has 17 amino acids. Looked up from germline, CDR1 is SEHNR and CDR2 is FQNEAQ (reference sequence). CDR3 bases: TGTTCCAGCAGCTTAGGTATCGGACTAGCGGGGACCTACGAGCAGTACTTC. This gives the protein CSSSLGIGLAGTYEQYF.

The CDR3 protein is CASSSYNEQFF. CDR3 DNA sequence: TGTGCCAGCAGCTCGTACAATGAGCAGTTCTTC. The chain employs TRBV5-6 and TRBJ2-1; D gene unclear. Trimming shortened V by 3 bases and J by 4 bases, and 2 bases separated the two germline ends. Germline V gene lookup returns CDR1 SGHDT and CDR2 YYEEEE. The CDR3 loop spans 11 amino acids.

The gene calls are TRBV10-3 and TRBJ2-7, with D possibly matching TRBD2 (5 bases). The V end was cut by 2 bases, the J end by 0 bases, with 5 bases between. CDR1 is ENHRY, CDR2 SYGVKD, per germline. This CDR3 has 13 residues. In DNA, the CDR3 is TGTGCCATCAGTGAGACTAGCTCCTACGAGCAGTACTTC. Its protein product is CAISETSSYEQYF.

The chain carries TRBV20-1 and TRBJ1-1; no clear D gene. Trimming took 7 bases from V and 7 from J, leaving 10 bases between them. From germline, CDR1 is DFQATT and CDR2 SNEGSKA (reference sequence). CDR3 length: 10 amino acids. CDR3 residues: CSGSGDEAFF. CDR3 coding DNA: TGCAGTGGATCCGGAGATGAAGCTTTCTTT.

The chain couples TRBV5-1 to TRBJ2-5; D is perhaps TRBD1 (6 bases). The CDR3 runs 15 residues. Germline loops: CDR1 SGHRS, CDR2 YFSETQ. The V end was cut by 1 base, the J end by 5 bases, with 15 bases between. In DNA form, the CDR3 reads TGCGCCAGCAGCTTGCCGCCTACAGGGTGGGAGACCCAGTACTTC. It encodes CASSLPPTGWETQYF.

This chain joins TRBV5-1 and TRBJ1-1; a possible D gene is TRBD1 (6 bases). Germline lookup yields CDR1 SGHRS and CDR2 YFSETQ. This CDR3 is built from 12 residues. V gave up 1 base and J gave up 5 bases, with 6 bases separating them. The CDR3 DNA is TGCGCCAGCAGCTTGACAGGGACTGAAGCTTTCTTT. Encoded protein: CASSLTGTEAFF.

The chain couples TRBV11-3 to TRBJ2-7; 7 bases match TRBD1. Germline trimming cut 3 bases from V and 2 bases from J; bases unmatched to any gene: 10. Germline assignment: CDR1 SGHNT and CDR2 YENEEA. The CDR3 sequence is 16 residues long. The CDR3 loop reads CASSFYTGAGTYEQYV. The CDR3 nucleotides are TGTGCCAGCAGCTTCTATACAGGGGCCGGAACCTACGAGCAGTACGTC.

The V and J genes are TRBV11-2 and TRBJ2-5; 10 positions match TRBD2. Unmatched junction bases numbered 11, after V lost 3 bases and J lost 1 base. Germline values: CDR1 SGHAT, CDR2 FQNNGV. The CDR3 contains 18 residues. The CDR3 is CASSLFFAWTSGQETQYF. CDR3 nucleotides: TGTGCCAGCAGCTTGTTCTTTGCTTGGACTAGCGGCCAAGAGACCCAGTACTTC.

The rearrangement joins TRBV6-5 to TRBJ2-2; D remains ambiguous. The CDR3 covers 12 residues. Trimming shortened V by 6 bases and J by 5 bases, and 7 bases separated the two germline ends. CDR1 and CDR2 (germline): MNHEY, SVGAGI. The CDR3 spells CASRKETGELFF. The CDR3 DNA reads as TGTGCCAGCAGGAAAGAGACCGGGGAGCTGTTTTTT.

CDR3 coding DNA: TGTGCCAGCAGTGAACTTCCAGAGGCCGGGGAGCTGTTTTTT. As protein: CASSELPEAGELFF. V gene TRBV6-1 combines with J gene TRBJ2-2; D not certain. The CDR3 has 14 amino acids. Trimming cost V 2 bases and J 6 bases, with 10 bases left between them. Germline assignment: CDR1 MNHNS and CDR2 SASEGT.

The chain carries TRBV11-2 and TRBJ2-3; weak D call: TRBD2 (5 bases). Trimming took off 5 bases at V and 6 bases at J, with 6 bases between the two ends. Per the germline V gene, CDR1 is SGHAT and CDR2 is FQNNGV. This CDR3 comprises 11 residues. The CDR3 protein is CASSRRDTQYF. The CDR3 DNA is TGTGCCAGCAGCCGGAGGGATACGCAGTATTTT.

This chain uses TRBV5-4 with TRBJ2-2; D might be TRBD1 (5 bases). V shed 3 bases and J shed 2 bases, with 14 bases lying between them. Germline CDR1 and CDR2: SGHNT and YYREEE (reference sequence). This CDR3 is 16 amino acids long. CDR3 protein: CASSSEGQLNTGELFF. The CDR3 DNA follows: TGTGCCAGCAGCTCCGAAGGACAACTAAACACCGGGGAGCTGTTTTTT. Filled out from reference TRBV5-4 and TRBJ2-2, the complete variable domain reads ETGVTQSPTHLIKTRGQQVTLRCSSQSGHNTVSWYQQALGQGPQFIFQYYREEENGRGNFPPRFSGLQFPNYSSELNVNALELDDSALYLCASSSEGQLNTGELFFGEGSRLTVL.

The chain carries TRBV5-1 and TRBJ2-5; maybe TRBD2 (6 bases). Deletions cut 0 bases from V and 3 bases from J, with 21 bases between. Germline V gene sequence: CDR1 SGHRS, CDR2 YFSETQ. The CDR3 runs to 18 residues. In DNA, the CDR3 is TGCGCCAGCAGCTTGGGTAGGGTACCGGGGAGGCCCGAAGAGACCCAGTACTTC. It yields the protein CASSLGRVPGRPEETQYF.

The chain is built from TRBV6-5 and TRBJ2-1; D remains unclear. CDR3 length: 11 residues. Trimming cost V 6 bases and J 7 bases, with 7 bases left between them. Germline-derived CDR1 and CDR2 are MNHEY and SVGAGI. The CDR3 is CASSWLNEQFF. CDR3 in DNA: TGTGCCAGCAGCTGGCTGAATGAGCAGTTCTTC.

The genes are TRBV5-8 and TRBJ2-5, with 9 bases that match TRBD1. The DNA matches TRBJ2-7 better at its end, which makes the J call doubtful. Looked up from germline, CDR1 is SGHTS and CDR2 is YDEGEE. This CDR3 spans 14 amino acids. The CDR3 loop is CASRSRDRDYEQYF. In DNA, the CDR3 is TGTGCCAGCAGGTCCCGGGACAGGGACTACGAGCAGTACTTC.

V and J are TRBV10-3 and TRBJ1-2; 7 nucleotides align to TRBD1. This CDR3 comprises 15 residues. Germline V gene data show CDR1 as ENHRY and CDR2 as SYGVKD. The V segment lost 11 bases and the J segment 5 bases; nucleotides outside the gene matches: 17. The CDR3 loop reads CAASRSMDRSYGYTF. The CDR3 DNA reads as TGTGCCGCCTCCCGCTCTATGGACAGGTCGTATGGCTACACCTTC.

This clone was detected only a few times. The chain carries TRBV15 and TRBJ1-2; TRBD1 matches 9 bases. The CDR3 extends over 18 amino acids. Germline CDR1 LNHNV, CDR2 YYDKDF (reference sequence). The V segment lost 2 bases and the J segment 6 bases; nucleotides outside the gene matches: 16. The CDR3 region has the DNA TGTGCCACCAGCAGATCAGTAGGGGACAGGGCCCGCTCTGATGGCTACACCTTC. Its protein product is CATSRSVGDRARSDGYTF.

The chain links TRBV27 to TRBJ2-7, with unresolved D. The germline CDR1 and CDR2 sequences are MNHEY and SMNVEV (reference sequence). CDR3 length: 14 amino acids. V lost 2 bases and J lost 3, with 11 bases in between. The DNA of the CDR3 is TGTGCCAGCAGTTTACCCGGTAAAAACTACGAGCAGTACTTC. Translation gives CASSLPGKNYEQYF.

The chain is built from TRBV30 and TRBJ2-3; maybe TRBD2 (5 bases). CDR1 GTSNPN and CDR2 SVGIG come from the germline V gene (reference sequence). Deletions cut 6 bases from V and 0 bases from J, with 16 bases between. The CDR3 has 15 residues. This CDR3 is CACVTGSTSTDTQYF. Here the CDR3 DNA reads TGTGCCTGCGTTACGGGGTCAACTAGCACAGATACGCAGTATTTT. The full variable domain, its missing parts supplied by reference TRBV30 and TRBJ2-3, is SQTIHQWPATLVQPVGSPLSLECTVEGTSNPNLYWYRQAAGRGLQLLFYSVGIGQISSEVPQNLSASRPQDRQFILSSKKLLLSDSGFYLCACVTGSTSTDTQYFGPGTRLTVL.

The chain is built from TRBV7-8 and TRBJ2-7, with 7 positions matching TRBD1. Germline loops: CDR1 SGHVS, CDR2 FQNEAQ. With 1 base clipped from V and 3 bases from J, the junction kept 3 bases outside the gene matches. The CDR3 is 14 residues long. Written as DNA, the CDR3 is TGTGCCAGCAGCTTAGAGGCAGGGGGCTACGAGCAGTACTTC. It codes for CASSLEAGGYEQYF. The whole variable domain, remainder taken from reference TRBV7-8 and TRBJ2-7, is GAGVSQSPRYKVAKRGQDVALRCDPISGHVSLFWYQQALGQGPEFLTYFQNEAQLDKSGLPSDRFFAERPEGSVSTLKIQRTQQEDSAVYLCASSLEAGGYEQYFGPGTRLTVT.

The sample holds a few counts of this clone. The chain has TRBV9 and TRBJ2-7; maybe TRBD2 (6 bases). Trimming removed 4 bases from V and 0 bases from J, with 20 bases in between. Germline V gene lookup returns CDR1 SGDLS and CDR2 YYNGEE. This CDR3 has 17 residues. CDR3 loop: CASSQGGITANSYEQYF. CDR3 DNA sequence: TGTGCCAGCAGCCAAGGCGGGATCACTGCCAACTCCTACGAGCAGTACTTC.

The chain carries TRBV2 and TRBJ2-1; D not resolved. From germline, CDR1 is SNHLY and CDR2 FYNNEI. The germline V and J ends were trimmed by 2 bases and 13 bases, with 9 bases remaining between them. The CDR3 length is 11 residues. CDR3 sequence reads: CASSERVTQFF. DNA for the CDR3: TGTGCCAGCAGTGAAAGAGTTACCCAGTTCTTC.

This clone was recorded only once. The chain couples TRBV5-1 to TRBJ1-5; D gene unclear. Germline-derived CDR1 and CDR2 are SGHRS and YFSETQ. The CDR3 covers 13 residues. The germline V and J ends were trimmed by 0 bases and 7 bases, with 8 bases remaining between them. This CDR3 is CASSLDQEQPQHF. The CDR3 DNA reads as TGCGCCAGCAGCTTGGATCAGGAACAGCCCCAGCATTTT.

The rearrangement uses TRBV2 and TRBJ2-1; TRBD2 matches 10 bases. The V and J ends lost 1 base and 6 bases, in that order; junction bases with no gene match: 9. This CDR3 spans 17 amino acids. Germline assignment: CDR1 SNHLY and CDR2 FYNNEI. CDR3 in amino acids: CASSEGASGSLTNEQFF. The CDR3 DNA sequence: TGTGCCAGCAGTGAAGGGGCTAGCGGGAGTCTCACCAATGAGCAGTTCTTC.

J is TRBJ2-7 and V is TRBV28, with D tentatively TRBD1 (6 bases). Trimming removed 2 bases from V and 4 bases from J, with 9 bases in between. Germline CDR1 and CDR2: MDHEN and SYDVKM. The CDR3 sequence is 13 residues long. The CDR3: CASSLARGYEQYV. The DNA of the CDR3 is TGTGCCAGCAGTTTAGCCAGGGGTTACGAGCAGTACGTC.